The next 28 T cell receptor beta chains were all read from a single sample in a study of blood T cell repertoires in COVID-19. The repertoire was sequenced with immunoSEQ multiplex PCR; TCRdb's copy has only in-frame clones and lacks some. The profile shows 140,000 to 150,000 clones, around nine tenths of them singletons. Specimen: peripheral blood. The source is a human donor in a cohort sampled during active COVID-19.

The chain combines TRBV11-2 with TRBJ1-6; no reliable D call. Germline V lookup: CDR1 SGHAT, CDR2 FQNNGV. Trimming left V 5 bases short and J 3 bases short, with 14 bases between. The CDR3 runs 16 residues. The DNA of the CDR3 is TGTGCCAGCAGCCCCGGTCCCAACTACTATAATTCACCCCTCCACTTT. This sequence encodes CASSPGPNYYNSPLHF. The full variable domain, its missing parts supplied by reference TRBV11-2 and TRBJ1-6, is EAGVAQSPRYKIIEKRQSVAFWCNPISGHATLYWYQQILGQGPKLLIQFQNNGVVDDSQLPKDRFSAERLKGVDSTLKIQPAKLEDSAVYLCASSPGPNYYNSPLHFGNGTRLTVT.

The V gene is TRBV5-4, the J gene TRBJ2-3; TRBD2 matches 7 bases. Per the germline V gene, CDR1 is SGHNT and CDR2 is YYREEE (reference sequence). This CDR3 is built from 15 residues. V was pared by 2 bases and J by 3 bases, with 6 bases of the junction left unmatched. The CDR3, as DNA: TGTGCCAGCAGCTTAGGGGAGGGCCCGACAGATACGCAGTATTTT. Residues: CASSLGEGPTDTQYF. Using reference TRBV5-4 and TRBJ2-3 for the parts outside the CDR3, the full variable domain is ETGVTQSPTHLIKTRGQQVTLRCSSQSGHNTVSWYQQALGQGPQFIFQYYREEENGRGNFPPRFSGLQFPNYSSELNVNALELDDSALYLCASSLGEGPTDTQYFGPGTRLTVL.

The chain couples TRBV30 to TRBJ2-1; a weak D match, TRBD2 (5 bases). V was shortened by 0 bases and J by 9 bases, with 12 bases between the two germline ends. Per germline, CDR1 GTSNPN and CDR2 SVGIG (reference sequence). The CDR3 covers 13 residues. CDR3 residues: CAWSVLGGREQFF. CDR3 coding DNA: TGTGCCTGGAGTGTACTAGGCGGTCGTGAGCAGTTCTTC.

V gene TRBV25-1 combines with J gene TRBJ2-1; the D gene is possibly TRBD2 (5 bases). V was cut by 4 bases and J by 3 bases, with 13 bases left in between. This CDR3 has 15 amino acids. The germline gives CDR1 MGHDK, CDR2 SYGVNS. The DNA for the CDR3 is TGTGCCAGCAGTGTACGGACTCGAAACTACAATGAGCAGTTCTTC. This codes for CASSVRTRNYNEQFF.

The chain links TRBV27 to TRBJ2-1, with D perhaps TRBD2 (5 bases). The V end lost 4 bases, the J end lost 1 base, and 17 bases lay between the germline ends. The CDR3 spans 17 residues. CDR1 MNHEY and CDR2 SMNVEV come from the germline V gene (reference sequence). CDR3: CASSSPPGWRSYNEQFF. CDR3 coding DNA: TGTGCCAGCAGTTCCCCCCCGGGCTGGAGGTCCTACAATGAGCAGTTCTTC.

The CDR3 protein is CASSDLGTGVQPQHF. The CDR3 DNA is TGTGCCAGCAGTGACCTCGGGACAGGCGTCCAGCCCCAGCATTTT. This chain joins TRBV2 and TRBJ1-5; 8 bases map to TRBD1. Trimming removed 3 bases from V and 7 bases from J; junction bases left unmatched: 8. Germline assignment: CDR1 SNHLY and CDR2 FYNNEI. The CDR3 has 15 residues.

The V gene is TRBV29-1, the J gene TRBJ1-1; D possibly corresponds to TRBD1 (5 bases). The CDR3 is 13 amino acids. The germline V and J ends were trimmed by 4 bases and 5 bases, with 14 bases remaining between them. The germline V gene has CDR1 SQVTM and CDR2 ANQGSEA. The CDR3 is CSVVLGGWTEAFF. The CDR3 nucleotides read TGCAGCGTTGTTCTCGGGGGTTGGACTGAAGCTTTCTTT.

The chain recombines TRBV11-2 with TRBJ2-3; TRBD2 matches at 11 bases. J was trimmed by 1 base and V by 5 bases; bases with no gene match: 5. This CDR3 is built from 16 residues. Germline loops: CDR1 SGHAT, CDR2 FQNNGV. CDR3 coding DNA: TGTGCCAGCAGCCCGAATAGCGGGGGGGGCACAGATACGCAGTATTTT. Residues: CASSPNSGGGTDTQYF.

This chain joins TRBV30 and TRBJ1-2; perhaps TRBD1 as D (5 bases). The CDR3 extends over 15 amino acids. CDR1 and CDR2 (germline): GTSNPN, SVGIG (reference sequence). The V end was cut by 2 bases, the J end by 1 base, with 14 bases between. The CDR3 bases are TGTGCCTGGAGTAGAATCGGGGGGGGTAACTATGGCTACACCTTC. Amino acids: CAWSRIGGGNYGYTF. The full variable domain, its missing parts supplied by reference TRBV30 and TRBJ1-2, is SQTIHQWPATLVQPVGSPLSLECTVEGTSNPNLYWYRQAAGRGLQLLFYSVGIGQISSEVPQNLSASRPQDRQFILSSKKLLLSDSGFYLCAWSRIGGGNYGYTFGSGTRLTVV.

V and J are TRBV9 and TRBJ1-2, with TRBD1 identical over 8 bases. From germline, CDR1 is SGDLS and CDR2 YYNGEE. V lost 4 bases and J lost 2; bases outside the gene matches: 4. The CDR3 contains 14 residues. The CDR3 loop is CASSPRQGNYGYTF. CDR3 nucleotides: TGTGCCAGCAGCCCGAGACAGGGGAACTATGGCTACACCTTC.

The table lists this clone with a count of one. The rearrangement links TRBV5-6 to TRBJ1-4; 9 bases are a match to TRBD1. Trimming cost V 2 bases and J 3 bases; bases outside gene matches: 5. This CDR3 is built from 16 residues. Germline V gene lookup returns CDR1 SGHDT and CDR2 YYEEEE. The CDR3 region has the DNA TGTGCCAGCAGCTTAGGACAGGGGTCTGCTAATGAAAAACTGTTTTTT. Its protein product is CASSLGQGSANEKLFF.

A word on this clone: One end of the junction varies from germline; a read error may be responsible. The chain couples TRBV19 to TRBJ2-7; D possibly corresponds to TRBD2 (6 bases). The CDR3 spans 15 residues. Per germline, CDR1 LNHDA and CDR2 SQIVND (reference sequence). Here the CDR3 reads CASSISGLATYERYF. CDR3 nucleotide sequence: TGTGCCAGTAGTATATCGGGTCTAGCGACCTACGAGCGGTACTTC.

The chain has TRBV19 and TRBJ1-6, with 9 positions matching TRBD1. Trimming cost V 6 bases and J 10 bases; bases outside gene matches: 4. The CDR3 consists of 13 residues. Germline V gene lookup returns CDR1 LNHDA and CDR2 SQIVND (reference sequence). The CDR3 reads CASRGQGRSPLHF. In DNA form, the CDR3 reads TGTGCCAGTAGAGGACAGGGGCGATCACCCCTCCACTTT.

The chain combines TRBV24-1 with TRBJ2-1; 11 nucleotides agree with TRBD2. This CDR3 is built from 15 residues. J lost 7 bases, V lost 4 bases, and 5 bases had no gene match. Germline V gene data show CDR1 as KGHDR and CDR2 as SFDVKD. For the CDR3, the DNA is TGTGCCACCAGTGACCCTAGCGGGAGGCTGAATGAGCAGTTCTTC. Protein: CATSDPSGRLNEQFF.

This chain uses TRBV5-4 with TRBJ1-4; 9 bases line up with TRBD1. This CDR3 contains 17 residues. After removal of 4 bases from V and 5 bases from J, the junction contained 12 bases not matched to a gene. Germline CDR1 reads SGHNT; CDR2 reads YYREEE (reference sequence). The CDR3 sequence is CASSQRTGALFNEKLFF. The CDR3 DNA sequence: TGTGCCAGCAGCCAGAGGACAGGGGCACTCTTCAATGAAAAACTGTTTTTT.

The chain couples TRBV19 to TRBJ1-5; D gene ambiguous. Per the germline V gene, CDR1 is LNHDA and CDR2 is SQIVND (reference sequence). The V gene lost 9 bases and the J gene lost 4 bases, with 19 bases spanning the gap. The CDR3 sequence is 15 residues long. The CDR3 sequence is CASEPASESNQPQHF. In DNA form, the CDR3 reads TGTGCCAGCGAACCAGCCAGCGAGAGTAATCAGCCCCAGCATTTT. The full variable domain, its missing parts supplied by reference TRBV19 and TRBJ1-5, is DGGITQSPKYLFRKEGQNVTLSCEQNLNHDAMYWYRQDPGQGLRLIYYSQIVNDFQKGDIAEGYSVSREKKESFPLTVTSAQKNPTAFYLCASEPASESNQPQHFGDGTRLSIL.

This clone was seen once. V gene TRBV7-8 combines with J gene TRBJ2-1, with 7 positions matching TRBD2. Trimming cost V 0 bases and J 3 bases; bases outside gene matches: 2. Germline V lookup: CDR1 SGHVS, CDR2 FQNEAQ. The CDR3 has 15 amino acids. The CDR3 is CASSLARGGYNEQFF. The CDR3 DNA reads TGTGCCAGCAGCTTAGCGCGCGGGGGCTACAATGAGCAGTTCTTC.

The V and J genes are TRBV27 and TRBJ2-4; perhaps TRBD1 as D (7 bases). The germline V and J ends were trimmed by 4 bases and 7 bases, with 20 bases remaining between them. CDR3 length: 16 amino acids. The germline V gene encodes CDR1 MNHEY and CDR2 SMNVEV (reference sequence). CDR3 residues: CASSYPQGKGGNIQYF. For the CDR3, the DNA is TGTGCCAGCAGTTACCCACAGGGGAAAGGAGGGAACATTCAGTACTTC.

The chain joins TRBV14 to TRBJ2-7, with 15 bases lining up with TRBD2. Unmatched junction bases numbered 7, after V lost 2 bases and J lost 5 bases. CDR3 length: 17 amino acids. Germline V gene sequence: CDR1 SGHDN, CDR2 FVKESK. CDR3 loop: CASSQRWGTSGRHEQYF. CDR3 DNA sequence: TGTGCCAGCAGCCAAAGATGGGGGACTAGCGGGAGGCACGAGCAGTACTTC.

V gene TRBV6-1 combines with J gene TRBJ2-5; tentatively, D is TRBD1 (6 bases). Germline-derived CDR1 and CDR2 are MNHNS and SASEGT. V was trimmed by 1 base and J by 2 bases, leaving 11 bases between them. This CDR3 is built from 15 residues. CDR3 loop: CASSEGWGLQETQYF. The CDR3 DNA reads as TGTGCCAGCAGTGAAGGGTGGGGGCTTCAAGAGACCCAGTACTTC.

The chain has TRBV9 and TRBJ2-3; perhaps TRBD1 as D (6 bases). V dropped 4 bases and J dropped 1 base, with 22 bases sitting between them. The CDR3 is made up of 18 amino acids. Germline CDR1 SGDLS, CDR2 YYNGEE. The CDR3 reads CASSPMGAAGGGTDTQYF. CDR3 sequence (DNA): TGTGCCAGCAGCCCCATGGGGGCAGCCGGTGGCGGCACAGATACGCAGTATTTT. The full variable domain, in which reference TRBV9 and TRBJ2-3 provide the parts outside the CDR3, is DSGVTQTPKHLITATGQRVTLRCSPRSGDLSVYWYQQSLDQGLQFLIQYYNGEERAKGNILERFSAQQFPDLHSELNLSSLELGDSALYFCASSPMGAAGGGTDTQYFGPGTRLTVL.

CDR3 loop: CASSLERVSGYTF. In DNA form, the CDR3 reads TGTGCCAGCAGCTTAGAGCGGGTTTCCGGCTACACCTTC. The J gene is TRBJ1-2, the V gene TRBV11-2; unclear D gene. With 0 bases removed from V and 8 bases from J, the gap between germline ends came to 10 bases. CDR1 and CDR2 from the germline V gene are SGHAT and FQNNGV. The CDR3 has 13 residues.

This chain connects TRBV7-2 to TRBJ2-2; D uncertain. Looked up from germline, CDR1 is SGHTA and CDR2 is FQGNSA. The germline V and J ends were trimmed by 0 bases and 7 bases, with 6 bases remaining between them. CDR3 size: 13 residues. The CDR3 loop is CASSLAFRGELFF. The CDR3 DNA reads as TGTGCCAGCAGCTTAGCATTTCGCGGGGAGCTGTTTTTT. Drawing the rest from reference TRBV7-2 and TRBJ2-2, the complete variable domain is GAGVSQSPSNKVTEKGKDVELRCDPISGHTALYWYRQSLGQGLEFLIYFQGNSAPDKSGLPSDRFSAERTGGSVSTLTIQRTQQEDSAVYLCASSLAFRGELFFGEGSRLTVL.

The chain recombines TRBV10-3 with TRBJ1-2, with D possibly matching TRBD1 (5 bases). V lost 4 bases to trimming and J lost 6 bases, with 12 bases between them. From germline, CDR1 is ENHRY and CDR2 SYGVKD. This CDR3 has 13 amino acids. DNA for the CDR3: TGTGCCATCAGTGCAGAACAGGCCCATGGCTACACCTTC. Its translation: CAISAEQAHGYTF.

This clone was seen a single time. The CDR3 DNA follows: TGTGCCAGCTCCAAATCGCGGGGAATGGGGGAGAATGAGCAGTTCTTC. Its translation is CASSKSRGMGENEQFF. This sequence joins TRBV27 and TRBJ2-1; D might be TRBD2 (6 bases). V shed 8 bases and J shed 7 bases, with 24 bases lying between them. CDR1 MNHEY and CDR2 SMNVEV come from the germline V gene (reference sequence). This CDR3 spans 16 amino acids.

This clone has at least ten counts. V gene TRBV7-9 combines with J gene TRBJ1-6; D gene ambiguous. The germline V gene encodes CDR1 SEHNR and CDR2 FQNEAQ (reference sequence). V was cut by 3 bases and J by 0 bases, with 6 bases left in between. The length of the CDR3 is 15 residues. Here the CDR3 reads CASSFSSSYNSPLHF. CDR3 in DNA: TGTGCCAGCAGCTTTTCTAGCTCCTATAATTCACCCCTCCACTTT.

The sample holds one count of this clone. This sequence joins TRBV7-9 and TRBJ1-2, with 7 bases that match TRBD1. J was trimmed by 4 bases and V by 1 base; bases with no gene match: 12. CDR1 and CDR2 from the germline V gene are SEHNR and FQNEAQ (reference sequence). CDR3 length equals 17 residues. The CDR3 loop reads CASSLVLNSRDSYGYTF. The DNA of the CDR3 is TGTGCCAGCAGCTTAGTCTTGAATTCCCGGGACAGCTATGGCTACACCTTC.

CDR3 in amino acids: CASSLDRGGYYEQFF. CDR3 bases: TGTGCCAGCAGCTTAGACAGGGGCGGTTACTATGAGCAGTTCTTC. This chain connects TRBV11-1 to TRBJ2-1; 7 bases fit TRBD1. From germline, CDR1 is SGHAT and CDR2 FQDESV (reference sequence). Losses at the gene ends were 1 base for V and 8 bases for J; bases not matched to a gene: 8. The CDR3 consists of 15 residues.